The 9 T cell receptor beta chains below come from one sample, sequenced in a study of cytomegalovirus exposure and HLA in healthy donors. PCR amplification relied on 60 Vbeta primers (plus 13 Jbeta primers). Method: immunoSEQ multiplex PCR; TCRdb's copy keeps in-frame clones and lacks some. The sample includes more than 75,000 clones, less than 80% seen only once; the top ten take approximately 2.4%. Input material: PBMCs. These receptors all come from a man in his thirties or forties in good health and CMV-seronegative.

The V call is TRBV6-1, the J call TRBJ2-3; 15 nucleotides align to TRBD2. Germline trimming cut 2 bases from V and 4 bases from J; bases unmatched to any gene: 7. The CDR3 runs to 18 residues. Germline assignment: CDR1 MNHNS and CDR2 SASEGT. The CDR3 coding sequence is TGTGCCAGCAGTGAACAGGGACTAGCGGGGGGCCTGTCAGATACGCAGTATTTT. This gives the protein CASSEQGLAGGLSDTQYF.

The rearrangement joins TRBV15 to TRBJ1-2, with D maybe TRBD1 (6 bases). CDR3 length: 14 residues. Trimming took 9 bases from V and 6 from J, leaving 20 bases between them. CDR1 and CDR2 (germline): LNHNV, YYDKDF (reference sequence). CDR3 coding DNA: TGTGCCACGCATCGCTGGGGGCAGTCGGATGGCTACACCTTC. Translating gives CATHRWGQSDGYTF.

This clone was recorded only once. The chain links TRBV2 to TRBJ2-7; TRBD2 aligns across 7 bases. The CDR3 is made up of 12 amino acids. CDR1 is SNHLY, CDR2 FYNNEI, per germline. V shed 7 bases, J shed 2 bases, and the junction held 2 bases outside the gene matches. In DNA, the CDR3 is TGTGCCAGCATGGCGGGAGCCTACGAGCAGTACTTC. Translation: CASMAGAYEQYF.

V is TRBV28 and J is TRBJ2-7, with D unclear. Germline CDR1 and CDR2: MDHEN and SYDVKM. The CDR3 runs 12 residues. Trimming cost V 5 bases and J 4 bases, with 9 bases left between them. The CDR3 loop is CASSLLLYEQYF. In DNA, the CDR3 is TGTGCCAGCAGTCTACTATTATACGAGCAGTACTTC.

The chain has TRBV19 and TRBJ1-4, with D possibly being TRBD1 (5 bases). Trimming stripped 6 bases from V and 3 bases from J, with 17 bases between. This CDR3 comprises 16 residues. The germline CDR1 and CDR2 sequences are LNHDA and SQIVND (reference sequence). In DNA form, the CDR3 reads TGTGCCAGTAGCAGAATCGACAGAAAGCCTAATGAAAAACTGTTTTTT. It codes for CASSRIDRKPNEKLFF.

The rearrangement links TRBV2 to TRBJ1-2; D is unclear. There are 12 residues in the CDR3. V lost 4 bases to trimming and J lost 6 bases, with 9 bases between them. Germline V lookup: CDR1 SNHLY, CDR2 FYNNEI. This chain's CDR3 is CASSVSVNGYTF. The CDR3 DNA reads TGTGCCAGCAGTGTCAGTGTAAATGGCTACACCTTC.

This clone has a handful of counts. At one end, the junction sequence differs from germline, possibly due to a read error. The V gene is TRBV6-6, the J gene TRBJ2-3, with TRBD1 matching over 7 bases. The CDR3 has 15 residues. Per the germline V gene, CDR1 is MNHNY and CDR2 is SVGAGI (reference sequence). Here the CDR3 DNA reads TGTGCCAGCAGTTACTTCGGACAGGCCACAGATACGCAGTGTTTT. The encoded protein is CASSYFGQATDTQCF.

J is TRBJ1-6 and V is TRBV2; D ambiguous. CDR1 SNHLY and CDR2 FYNNEI come from the germline V gene. The CDR3 covers 16 residues. V lost 7 bases and J lost 0, with 13 bases in between. The CDR3 coding sequence is TGTGCCAGCATAAGGCAGGATAGCTCCTATAATTCACCCCTCCACTTT. Translation: CASIRQDSSYNSPLHF.

The chain uses TRBV18 and TRBJ1-5; weak D call: TRBD1 (5 bases). The V and J ends lost 3 bases and 7 bases respectively, with 19 bases between them. The CDR3 is made up of 16 amino acids. The germline V gene encodes CDR1 KGHSH and CDR2 LQKENI. In DNA, the CDR3 is TGTGCCAGCTCACCCAATATCGGGCAGGGCTACCAGCCCCAGCATTTT. Encoded protein: CASSPNIGQGYQPQHF.